The rows below give T cell receptor beta chains drawn from one sample of a study of regulatory T cells in long-lasting Graves disease. TCRdb re-analysed the multiplex PCR reads in MiXCR, keeping a single row per CDR3 protein. The table records 250,000 to 400,000 distinct CDR3 sequences, approximately 20% of them present only once. The starting material was peripheral blood mononuclear cells (PBMCs), obtained at new diagnosis, from a patient treated with antithyroid drugs. These receptors came from a female donor with Graves disease. The CDR3 runs from the conserved cysteine through the conserved F or W. The D gene is left open where the match is weak. For some rows the clone size is stated as once, few or many, or as a class when expanded; others skip it.

v_gene: TRBV5-1; d_gene: TRBD1; abundance: many; j_gene: TRBJ2-1; CDR3aa: CASSSGTGVSSYNEQFF; CDR3nt: TGCGCCAGCAGCTCCGGGACAGGGGTGAGCTCCTACAATGAGCAGTTCTTC
v_gene: TRBV9; d_gene: TRBD2; abundance: .; j_gene: TRBJ2-1; CDR3aa: CASSVGLAGSADKNPVYNEQFF; CDR3nt: TGTGCCAGCAGCGTAGGACTAGCGGGATCCGCGGATAAGAACCCCGTCTACAATGAGCAGTTCTTC
v_gene: TRBV28; d_gene: .; abundance: many; j_gene: TRBJ1-2; CDR3aa: CASSFPRTLYGYTF; CDR3nt: TGTGCCAGCAGTTTCCCCAGGACCCTCTATGGCTACACCTTC
v_gene: TRBV11-2; d_gene: .; abundance: many; j_gene: TRBJ1-2; CDR3aa: CASSPGRNYGYTF; CDR3nt: TGTGCCAGCTCACCGGGGAGAAACTATGGCTACACCTTC
v_gene: TRBV6-1; d_gene: TRBD1; abundance: many; j_gene: TRBJ1-4; CDR3aa: CASNGQVNEKLFF; CDR3nt: TGTGCCAGCAATGGACAGGTTAATGAAAAACTGTTTTTT
v_gene: TRBV12-3/TRBV12-4; d_gene: .; abundance: many; j_gene: TRBJ1-5; CDR3aa: CASSPRDRSGQPQHF; CDR3nt: TGTGCCAGCAGCCCCCGAGACAGGAGCGGTCAGCCCCAGCATTTT
v_gene: TRBV5-1; d_gene: TRBD2; abundance: .; j_gene: TRBJ2-3; CDR3aa: CASSLFSGATDTQYF; CDR3nt: TGCGCCAGCAGCTTGTTTAGCGGGGCTACAGATACGCAGTATTTT
v_gene: TRBV11-2; d_gene: .; abundance: many; j_gene: TRBJ2-3; CDR3aa: CASSLDRTDTQYF; CDR3nt: TGTGCCAGCAGCTTGGACCGCACAGATACGCAGTATTTT
v_gene: TRBV11-2; d_gene: TRBD1; abundance: .; j_gene: TRBJ2-3; CDR3aa: CASSSGDRSTDTQYF; CDR3nt: TGTGCCAGCAGCTCTGGGGACAGATCCACAGATACGCAGTATTTT
v_gene: TRBV5-4; d_gene: TRBD1; abundance: many; j_gene: TRBJ2-7; CDR3aa: CASSPGGRGSYEQYF; CDR3nt: TGTGCCAGCAGCCCCGGAGGCAGGGGGTCCTACGAGCAGTACTTC
v_gene: TRBV9; d_gene: .; abundance: .; j_gene: TRBJ2-1; CDR3aa: CASSVAVTNEQFF; CDR3nt: TGTGCCAGCAGCGTAGCTGTGACTAATGAGCAGTTCTTC
v_gene: TRBV28; d_gene: TRBD1; abundance: many; j_gene: TRBJ2-5; CDR3aa: CASSLGTGGRAQYF; CDR3nt: TGTGCCAGCAGCCTCGGGACAGGGGGTCGAGCCCAGTACTTC
v_gene: TRBV20-1; d_gene: .; abundance: .; j_gene: TRBJ2-2; CDR3aa: CSATGQLAGTGELFF; CDR3nt: TGCAGTGCTACTGGTCAACTAGCTGGCACCGGGGAGCTGTTTTTT
v_gene: TRBV3-1; d_gene: TRBD1; abundance: few; j_gene: TRBJ1-1; CDR3aa: CASSPNTGGQAFF; CDR3nt: TGTGCCAGCAGCCCTAATACAGGGGGCCAAGCTTTCTTT
v_gene: TRBV11-3; d_gene: .; abundance: many; j_gene: TRBJ2-1; CDR3aa: CASSPSDLQSNEQFF; CDR3nt: TGTGCCAGCAGTCCGTCGGACCTACAGTCCAATGAGCAGTTCTTC
v_gene: TRBV6-5; d_gene: .; abundance: .; j_gene: TRBJ1-5; CDR3aa: CASSYGLGNQPQHF; CDR3nt: TGTGCCAGCAGTTACGGACTAGGCAATCAGCCCCAGCATTTT
v_gene: TRBV20-1; d_gene: .; abundance: few; j_gene: TRBJ2-3; CDR3aa: CSAPLGAGTDTQYF; CDR3nt: TGCAGTGCTCCTTTGGGGGCAGGCACAGATACGCAGTATTTT
v_gene: TRBV12-3/TRBV12-4; d_gene: TRBD1; abundance: many; j_gene: TRBJ1-2; CDR3aa: CASSPGQGYYGYTF; CDR3nt: TGTGCCAGCAGTCCCGGACAGGGGTATTACGGCTACACCTTC
v_gene: TRBV19; d_gene: .; abundance: many; j_gene: TRBJ2-6; CDR3aa: CATRPDGSSGANVLTF; CDR3nt: TGTGCCACTAGACCCGACGGGTCCTCTGGGGCCAACGTCCTGACTTTC
v_gene: TRBV12-3/TRBV12-4; d_gene: TRBD1; abundance: .; j_gene: TRBJ1-6; CDR3aa: CASRKTGGARSLHF; CDR3nt: TGTGCCAGCAGGAAGACAGGGGGAGCCCGGTCCCTCCACTTT
v_gene: TRBV28; d_gene: .; abundance: few; j_gene: TRBJ2-7; CDR3aa: CASRPVPGEQYF; CDR3nt: TGTGCCAGCAGACCGGTGCCTGGCGAGCAGTACTTC
v_gene: TRBV19; d_gene: .; abundance: .; j_gene: TRBJ2-1; CDR3aa: CASSFGGRGGDEQFF; CDR3nt: TGTGCCAGTAGTTTTGGAGGGCGCGGCGGGGATGAGCAGTTCTTC